These 15 T cell receptor beta chains came from one sample sequenced in a study of graft-versus-host responses after intestinal transplantation. Sequencing was performed with immunoSEQ multiplex PCR; in TCRdb, only in-frame clones are kept and a portion is missing. Here the sample spans roughly 120,000 clones, roughly 93% being singletons. The antigens for these receptors are not known. The sequencing used unstimulated CD8+ T cells sorted from spleen or lymph node cells, collected before intestinal transplant. Receptors were obtained from a human donor who received an intestinal transplant.

CDR3 DNA sequence: TGTGCCAGCAGTTCCATGACTAGCGCCCCCTCCTACGAGCAGTACTTC. It is translated as CASSSMTSAPSYEQYF. This chain uses TRBV27 with TRBJ2-7; 8 bases are a match to TRBD2. The V segment lost 4 bases and the J segment 0 bases; nucleotides outside the gene matches: 8. This CDR3 is 16 amino acids long. CDR1 and CDR2 from the germline V gene are MNHEY and SMNVEV (reference sequence).

The chain has TRBV29-1 and TRBJ2-3, with D tentatively TRBD1 (5 bases). V lost 6 bases and J 6 bases, leaving 10 bases between the germline ends. This CDR3 is built from 11 residues. The germline gives CDR1 SQVTM, CDR2 ANQGSEA. CDR3 residues: CSVGQPDTQYF. The CDR3 region has the DNA TGCAGCGTAGGACAACCGGATACGCAGTATTTT.

The CDR3 sequence is CSVLTGGGYEQYF. In DNA, the CDR3 is TGCAGCGTCCTGACAGGGGGCGGGTACGAGCAGTACTTC. V usage is TRBV29-1 and J usage is TRBJ2-7; 10 bases line up with TRBD1. This CDR3 contains 13 residues. V shed 6 bases, J shed 4 bases, and the junction held 6 bases outside the gene matches. Germline CDR1 and CDR2: SQVTM and ANQGSEA.

The genes are TRBV29-1 and TRBJ2-7, with TRBD2 matching 11 bases. Germline V gene sequence: CDR1 SQVTM, CDR2 ANQGSEA. This CDR3 spans 13 amino acids. J gave up 5 bases and V 6 bases, and 6 bases lay outside the gene matches. CDR3 in amino acids: CSVGGLAVNEQYF. The DNA of the CDR3 is TGCAGCGTAGGGGGACTAGCGGTCAACGAGCAGTACTTC.

V and J are TRBV27 and TRBJ1-4, with D perhaps matching TRBD1 (6 bases). Germline CDR1 and CDR2: MNHEY and SMNVEV (reference sequence). The germline V and J ends were trimmed by 6 bases and 4 bases, with 27 bases remaining between them. CDR3 size: 19 residues. The CDR3 sequence is CASRSLGGSKGKDNEKLFF. The CDR3 region has the DNA TGTGCCAGCAGATCTTTAGGGGGATCTAAGGGCAAAGATAATGAAAAACTGTTTTTT.

The chain links TRBV7-9 to TRBJ2-5; a weak D match, TRBD1 (6 bases). The end of the DNA fits TRBJ2-7 better, so the J call may be wrong. Germline loops: CDR1 SEHNR, CDR2 FQNEAQ (reference sequence). The length of the CDR3 is 18 residues. In DNA form, the CDR3 reads TGTGCCAGCAGCTCCGACCCAACTTTACCGGGACATACCTACGAGCAGTACTTC. Protein sequence: CASSSDPTLPGHTYEQYF.

The rearrangement links TRBV4-1 to TRBJ2-7; possibly TRBD2 for D (6 bases). There are 15 residues in the CDR3. Germline lookup yields CDR1 MGHRA and CDR2 YSYEKL. Trimming left V 1 base short and J 0 bases short, with 10 bases between. Written as DNA, the CDR3 is TGCGCCAGCAGCCAAGTGGACGGGAGCTCCTACGAGCAGTACTTC. It yields the protein CASSQVDGSSYEQYF.

V gene TRBV27 combines with J gene TRBJ2-2; the D gene is possibly TRBD1 (5 bases). CDR1 and CDR2 from the germline V gene are MNHEY and SMNVEV (reference sequence). V was cut by 6 bases and J by 1 base, with 9 bases left in between. This CDR3 region has 14 residues. The CDR3 region is CASSSGMNTGELFF. The CDR3 DNA is TGTGCCAGCAGCTCAGGGATGAACACCGGGGAGCTGTTTTTT.

The genes are TRBV27 and TRBJ2-7; D is tentatively TRBD1 or TRBD2 (6 bases each). In germline, CDR1 is MNHEY, CDR2 SMNVEV (reference sequence). V lost 2 bases, J lost 2 bases, and 16 bases lay in between. This CDR3 comprises 16 residues. CDR3 DNA sequence: TGTGCCAGCAGTTTAGAGGGGGGCGGTTTCCCCTACGAGCAGTACTTC. Its translation is CASSLEGGGFPYEQYF.

This clone is a singleton in its sample. The rearrangement uses TRBV30 and TRBJ2-1; D tentatively reads TRBD1 or TRBD2 (5 bases each). V lost 1 base, J lost 0 bases, and 13 bases lay in between. CDR3 size: 16 residues. Germline V lookup: CDR1 GTSNPN, CDR2 SVGIG (reference sequence). The CDR3 is CAWSGGGRGSYNEQFF. The CDR3 DNA follows: TGTGCCTGGAGTGGGGGCGGGCGAGGCTCCTACAATGAGCAGTTCTTC.

This clone was detected only once. The rearrangement uses TRBV9 and TRBJ2-5; D call uncertain. Germline lookup yields CDR1 SGDLS and CDR2 YYNGEE. Trimming shortened V by 4 bases and J by 7 bases, and 8 bases separated the two germline ends. This CDR3 spans 11 amino acids. This CDR3 reads CASSSSRTQYF. The DNA of the CDR3 is TGTGCCAGCAGCTCCTCACGGACCCAGTACTTC.

This chain links TRBV27 with TRBJ1-1; no definite D call. Germline V gene data show CDR1 as MNHEY and CDR2 as SMNVEV (reference sequence). The CDR3 loop spans 17 amino acids. V lost 1 base and J 3 bases, leaving 18 bases between the germline ends. The CDR3: CASSLYPVGQAHTEAFF. The CDR3 nucleotides are TGTGCCAGCAGTTTATATCCCGTTGGGCAGGCCCACACTGAAGCTTTCTTT.

Remarks on this clone: The junction does not match germline at one end; this may be a read error. This chain joins TRBV19 and TRBJ2-2; a weak D match, TRBD2 (6 bases). The CDR3 is 15 amino acids. Per the germline V gene, CDR1 is LNHDA and CDR2 is SQIVND (reference sequence). The CDR3 DNA reads TGTGCCAGTAGTATTGTGCGGACTCTTACCGGGGGGCTGTTTTTT. The encoded protein is CASSIVRTLTGGLFF.

The chain employs TRBV2 and TRBJ1-2; TRBD1 might be the D (5 bases). Germline V gene data show CDR1 as SNHLY and CDR2 as FYNNEI. Trimming removed 6 bases from V and 6 bases from J, with 17 bases in between. The CDR3 totals 14 residues. The CDR3 region is CASSRTGTDDGYTF. CDR3 DNA sequence: TGTGCCAGCAGCAGAACCGGGACTGATGATGGCTACACCTTC.

This rearrangement joins TRBV15 to TRBJ1-2, with 7 bases matching TRBD1. The CDR3 has 14 amino acids. Trimming took 2 bases from V and 2 from J; bases not matched to a gene: 2. Germline loops: CDR1 LNHNV, CDR2 YYDKDF (reference sequence). This CDR3 is CATSRPTGNYGYTF. The DNA for the CDR3 is TGTGCCACCAGCAGACCGACAGGGAACTATGGCTACACCTTC.